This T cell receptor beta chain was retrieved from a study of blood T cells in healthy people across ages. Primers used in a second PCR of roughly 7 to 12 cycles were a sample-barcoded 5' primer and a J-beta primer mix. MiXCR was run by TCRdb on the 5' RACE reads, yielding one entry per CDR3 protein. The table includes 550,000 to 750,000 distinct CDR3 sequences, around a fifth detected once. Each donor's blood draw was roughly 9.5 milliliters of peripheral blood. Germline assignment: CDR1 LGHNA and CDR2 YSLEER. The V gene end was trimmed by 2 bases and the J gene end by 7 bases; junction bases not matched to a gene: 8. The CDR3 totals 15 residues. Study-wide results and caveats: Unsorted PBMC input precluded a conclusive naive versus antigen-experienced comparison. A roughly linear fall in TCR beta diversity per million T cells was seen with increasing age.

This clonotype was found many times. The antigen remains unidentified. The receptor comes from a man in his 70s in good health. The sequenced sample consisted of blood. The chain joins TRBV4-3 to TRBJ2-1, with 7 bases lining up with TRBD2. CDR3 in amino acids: CASSQTSGAHNEQFF. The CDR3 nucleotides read TGCGCCAGCAGCCAAACAAGCGGGGCTCATAATGAGCAGTTCTTC.